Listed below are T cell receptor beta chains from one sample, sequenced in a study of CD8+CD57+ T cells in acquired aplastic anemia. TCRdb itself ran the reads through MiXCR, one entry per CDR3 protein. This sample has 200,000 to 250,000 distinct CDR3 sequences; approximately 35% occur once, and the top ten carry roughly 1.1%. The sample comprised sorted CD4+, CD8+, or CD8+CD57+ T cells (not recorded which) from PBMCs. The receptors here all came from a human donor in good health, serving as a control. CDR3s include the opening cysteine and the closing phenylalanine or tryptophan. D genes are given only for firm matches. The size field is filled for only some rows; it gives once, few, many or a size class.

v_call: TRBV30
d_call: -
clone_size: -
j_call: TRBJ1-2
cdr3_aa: CAWSTNRDFYGYTF
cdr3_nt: TGTGCCTGGAGTACGAACCGGGACTTCTATGGCTACACCTTC

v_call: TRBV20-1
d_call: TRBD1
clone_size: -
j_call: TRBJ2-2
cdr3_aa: CSARVGGNTGELFF
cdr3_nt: TGCAGTGCTAGGGTAGGGGGCAACACCGGGGAGCTGTTTTTT

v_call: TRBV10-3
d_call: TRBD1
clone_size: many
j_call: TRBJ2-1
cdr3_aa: CAISLPGGGNEQFF
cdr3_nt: TGTGCCATCAGCCTACCAGGGGGCGGGAATGAGCAGTTCTTC

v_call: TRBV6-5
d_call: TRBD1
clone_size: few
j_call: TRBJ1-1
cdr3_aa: CASSNRGLGTNTEAFF
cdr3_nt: TGTGCCAGCAGTAACAGGGGGCTGGGAACGAACACTGAAGCTTTCTTT

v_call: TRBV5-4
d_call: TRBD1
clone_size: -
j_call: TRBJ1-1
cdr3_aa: CASSPLPGQGAFF
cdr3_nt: TGTGCCAGCAGTCCCTTACCGGGACAGGGAGCTTTCTTT

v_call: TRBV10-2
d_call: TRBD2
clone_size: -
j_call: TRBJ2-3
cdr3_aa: CASSEFGTGGSEKADTQYF
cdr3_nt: TGCGCCAGCAGTGAGTTCGGGACTGGCGGGAGTGAGAAGGCAGATACGCAGTATTTT

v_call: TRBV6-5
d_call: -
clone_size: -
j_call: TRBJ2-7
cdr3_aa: CASSYSRGRATEQYF
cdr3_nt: TGTGCCAGCAGTTACTCGAGGGGAAGGGCTACGGAGCAGTACTTC

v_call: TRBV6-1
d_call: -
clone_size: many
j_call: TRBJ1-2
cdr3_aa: CASSDPRKRHGYTF
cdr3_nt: TGTGCCAGCAGTGATCCCAGGAAGAGGCATGGCTACACCTTC

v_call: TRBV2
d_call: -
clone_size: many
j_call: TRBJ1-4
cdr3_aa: CASSGSVATNEKLFF
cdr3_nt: TGTGCCAGCAGTGGTTCAGTTGCAACTAATGAAAAACTGTTTTTT

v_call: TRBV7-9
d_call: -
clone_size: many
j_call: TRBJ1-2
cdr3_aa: CASSLVGGPLYGYTF
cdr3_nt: TGTGCCAGCAGCTTAGTTGGAGGGCCCCTTTATGGCTACACCTTC

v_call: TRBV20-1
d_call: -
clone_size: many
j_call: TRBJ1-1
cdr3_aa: CSARDRASGAFF
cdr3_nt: TGCAGTGCTAGAGATCGAGCTTCCGGAGCTTTCTTT

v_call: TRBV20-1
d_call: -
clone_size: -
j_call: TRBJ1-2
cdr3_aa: CSARDTDRLYNYGYTF
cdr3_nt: TGCAGTGCTAGAGATACAGACAGGCTCTATAACTATGGCTACACCTTC

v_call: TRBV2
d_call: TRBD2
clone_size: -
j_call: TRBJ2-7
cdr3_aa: CASSDIPGRAYEQYF
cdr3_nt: TGTGCCAGCAGTGATATCCCAGGGAGGGCCTACGAGCAGTACTTC

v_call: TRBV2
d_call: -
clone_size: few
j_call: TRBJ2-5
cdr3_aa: CASSGAQETQYF
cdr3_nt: TGTGCCAGCAGTGGTGCTCAAGAGACCCAGTACTTC

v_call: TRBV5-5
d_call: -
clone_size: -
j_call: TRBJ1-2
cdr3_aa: CASTMTQIKWNGYTF
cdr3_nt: TGTGCCAGCACAATGACCCAAATTAAATGGAATGGCTACACCTTC

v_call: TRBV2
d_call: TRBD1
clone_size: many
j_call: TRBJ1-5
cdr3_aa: CASSRQGDQPQHF
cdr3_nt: TGTGCCAGCAGTCGACAGGGGGACCAGCCCCAGCATTTT